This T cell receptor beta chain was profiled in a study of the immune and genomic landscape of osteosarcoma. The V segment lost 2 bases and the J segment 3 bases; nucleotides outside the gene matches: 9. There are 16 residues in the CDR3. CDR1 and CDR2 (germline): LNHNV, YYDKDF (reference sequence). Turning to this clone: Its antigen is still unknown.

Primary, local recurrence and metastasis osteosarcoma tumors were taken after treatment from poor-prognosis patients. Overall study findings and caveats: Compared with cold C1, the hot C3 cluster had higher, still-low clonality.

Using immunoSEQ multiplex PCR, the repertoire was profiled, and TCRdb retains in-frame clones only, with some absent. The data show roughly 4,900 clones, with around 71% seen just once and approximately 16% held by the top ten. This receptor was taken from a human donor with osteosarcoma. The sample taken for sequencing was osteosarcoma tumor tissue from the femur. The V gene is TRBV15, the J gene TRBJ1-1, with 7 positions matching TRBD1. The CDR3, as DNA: TGTGCCACCAGCAGACCCGACAGGGTTGCGGACACTGAAGCTTTCTTT. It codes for CATSRPDRVADTEAFF.